This record concerns one T cell receptor (beta chain) sequence. The antigen this receptor binds is unknown. No clone much larger than this one lies a single base away; base qualities are absent. This specimen comes from a study of preoperative IRX-2 immunotherapy in early breast cancer (dated by TCRdb to between 2018 and 2021). The library relied on the immunoSEQ multiplex PCR assay. TCRdb obtained this table from immuneACCESS and retained in-frame rearrangements with V and J assigned. These tables miss some clones; where compared with another copy, unresolved V genes account for less than half of the shortfall, and the remainder is unexplained. The sample includes about 19,000 clones, with 85% observed a single time. More than 0.9% of the sample is taken by the ten largest. The treatment or condition label, read with the paper, signifies: preoperative locoregional IRX-2 cytokine immunotherapy. The samples were obtained from a phase Ib study that tested preoperative, locoregional IRX-2 cytokine immunotherapy designed to prime immune responses. The donors were early-stage breast cancer patients who were given IRX-2 prior to surgery.

The CDR3 runs 16 residues from the cysteine to the phenylalanine. The sequence is cut down to CDR3 DNA, 48 bases in frame from base 1. The germline V gene yields MGHDK for CDR1 and SYGVNS for CDR2. Ends trimmed: V by 5 bases, J by 1 base; bases unmatched to a gene: 2. The sample here was lymph node tissue, taken after IRX-2 immunotherapy. The TCR was taken from a human donor with breast cancer. The receptor chain draws on TRBV25-1 and TRBJ2-2; 12 middle bases align to TRBD2. The DNA reads as follows: TGTGCCAGCAGTAAGACTAGCGGGGGGAACACCGGGGAGCTGTTTTTT. It translates to CASSKTSGGNTGELFF.